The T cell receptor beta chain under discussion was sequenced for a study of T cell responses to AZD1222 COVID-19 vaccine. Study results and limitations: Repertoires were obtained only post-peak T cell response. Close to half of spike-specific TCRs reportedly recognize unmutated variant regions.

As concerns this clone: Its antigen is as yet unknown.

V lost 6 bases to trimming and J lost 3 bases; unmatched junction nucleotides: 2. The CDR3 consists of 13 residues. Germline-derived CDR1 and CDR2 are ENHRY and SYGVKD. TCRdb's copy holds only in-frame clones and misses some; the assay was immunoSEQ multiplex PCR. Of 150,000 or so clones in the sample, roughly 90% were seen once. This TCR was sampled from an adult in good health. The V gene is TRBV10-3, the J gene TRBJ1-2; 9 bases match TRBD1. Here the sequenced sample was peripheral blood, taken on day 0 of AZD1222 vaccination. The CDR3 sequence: CAISRDRDYGYTF. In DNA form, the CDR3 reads TGTGCCATCAGCCGGGACAGGGACTATGGCTACACCTTC.